Below, 27 T cell receptor beta chains from the same sample are listed, as sequenced in a study of CXCR3-negative and CXCR3-positive naive CD8 T cells. The method, 5' RACE with UMI labels, was used to prepare the TRB cDNA libraries. TCRdb re-analyzed the 5' RACE reads; it lists each CDR3 protein once, without DNA. The repertoire table contains 75,000 to 100,000 distinct CDR3 sequences. The sequenced material came from naive CXCR3- CD8+ T cells from blood. Subset specified: CD45RO-CCR7+CD27+CD95- naive CD8+ T cells lacking CXCR3 (TNR3-). These receptors all stem from a human donor in good health. Some clones in this sample may be carry-over from other donors' samples.

This chain connects TRBV28 to TRBJ2-7; TCRdb's D gene call, TRBD2, goes unchecked for lack of DNA. Germline V gene sequence: CDR1 MDHEN, CDR2 SYDVKM. The CDR3 sequence is 14 residues long. CDR3: CASSPIGGVYEQYF.

The chain's CDR3 is CASSYDGTSGTGAFF. V usage is TRBV7-2 and J usage is TRBJ2-1; the TCRdb D gene call, TRBD2, has no DNA to confirm it. Germline V CDR1 and CDR2: SGHTA, FQGNSA. The CDR3 is 15 residues long.

V and J are TRBV15 and TRBJ2-3; TCRdb outputs TRBD1, but without DNA this stays unchecked. Germline lookup yields CDR1 LNHNV and CDR2 YYDKDF (reference sequence). The CDR3 sequence is 12 residues long. CDR3 sequence: CAAGEGTDTQYF.

This sequence joins TRBV27 and TRBJ1-1; TCRdb designates TRBD1, a call that cannot be tested without DNA. The CDR3 consists of 15 residues. Germline values: CDR1 MNHEY, CDR2 SMNVEV (reference sequence). The CDR3 spells CASRVRAGWNTEAFF.

The chain joins TRBV10-3 to TRBJ2-7. Per germline, CDR1 ENHRY and CDR2 SYGVKD. The CDR3 loop spans 13 amino acids. The CDR3 sequence: CAISPDISYEQYF.

The chain carries TRBV7-9 and TRBJ2-1; the TCRdb call, TRBD2, lacks DNA for checking. Germline CDR1 SEHNR, CDR2 FQNEAQ (reference sequence). The CDR3 loop spans 15 amino acids. The CDR3 is CASSLHSGPYNEQFF.

The CDR3 sequence is CASAPGTGGAYNEQFF. The genes are TRBV5-1 and TRBJ2-1; the D gene TCRdb calls, TRBD1, cannot be checked with no DNA. The CDR3 is made up of 16 amino acids. Germline V gene lookup returns CDR1 SGHRS and CDR2 YFSETQ.

The chain uses TRBV12-3 or TRBV12-4 and TRBJ2-3. This CDR3 has 14 amino acids. CDR3: CASSLLRGTDTQYF.

The V gene is TRBV30, the J gene TRBJ1-1; TCRdb outputs TRBD1, but without DNA this stays unchecked. Looked up from germline, CDR1 is GTSNPN and CDR2 is SVGIG (reference sequence). CDR3 length: 18 residues. CDR3 residues: CAWSGGTGTVRLNTEAFF.

The chain joins TRBV20-1 to TRBJ2-4; TCRdb indicates TRBD2, and absent DNA this call remains unverified. Germline CDR1 DFQATT, CDR2 SNEGSKA (reference sequence). This CDR3 comprises 17 residues. This CDR3 is CSASPRLAGAWGVIQYF.

This chain joins TRBV20-1 and TRBJ2-3; without DNA, the TCRdb call of TRBD1 cannot be checked. The CDR3 loop spans 13 amino acids. Germline values: CDR1 DFQATT, CDR2 SNEGSKA (reference sequence). The CDR3 spells CSGAPLNTDTQYF.

The chain couples TRBV5-4 to TRBJ2-5. The CDR3 contains 14 residues. Germline loops: CDR1 SGHNT, CDR2 YYREEE (reference sequence). The CDR3 is CASSLDGAQETQYF.

V gene TRBV27 combines with J gene TRBJ2-1; without DNA, the TCRdb call of TRBD1 cannot be checked. CDR3 size: 15 residues. The germline V gene has CDR1 MNHEY and CDR2 SMNVEV (reference sequence). The CDR3 here is CASRWTGGNYNEQFF.

This chain connects TRBV15 to TRBJ2-1; the D call from TCRdb, TRBD1, cannot be confirmed without DNA. CDR1 is LNHNV and CDR2 is YYDKDF in the germline V gene (reference sequence). This CDR3 region has 18 residues. CDR3 region: CATSREETGRGTGDEQFF.

This chain uses TRBV12-5 with TRBJ2-3; TCRdb proposes TRBD1, but this gene call is untestable without DNA. Germline CDR1 LGHNT, CDR2 FRNRAP. CDR3 length equals 11 residues. The CDR3 loop reads CASGPGPAQYF.

The chain employs TRBV7-2 and TRBJ2-7; the D call of TRBD2 rests on TCRdb alone, since no DNA is present to check it. This CDR3 has 14 amino acids. Germline V gene lookup returns CDR1 SGHTA and CDR2 FQGNSA. The CDR3 spells CASSLVAGDYEQYF.

This sequence joins TRBV29-1 and TRBJ1-1; with no DNA, the TCRdb D assignment of TRBD1 cannot be verified. The CDR3 runs 12 residues. Germline V gene sequence: CDR1 SQVTM, CDR2 ANQGSEA. The chain's CDR3 is CSVPGGNTEAFF.

The rearrangement uses TRBV29-1 and TRBJ2-7; TCRdb picks TRBD1, but there is no DNA to check that call. The germline gives CDR1 SQVTM, CDR2 ANQGSEA. This CDR3 has 15 residues. The CDR3 spells CSVRSGGLSYYEQYF.

The V and J genes are TRBV5-5 and TRBJ2-1; TCRdb proposes TRBD2, but this gene call is untestable without DNA. There are 15 residues in the CDR3. CDR1 and CDR2 (germline): SGHKS, YYEKEE (reference sequence). This CDR3 reads CASSTGLAGVGEQFF.

J is TRBJ2-1 and V is TRBV3-1; TCRdb picks TRBD2, but there is no DNA to check that call. The CDR3 spans 17 residues. The germline V gene encodes CDR1 LGHDT and CDR2 YNNKEL (reference sequence). CDR3: CASSHPLAGGVYNEQFF.

This sequence joins TRBV10-3 and TRBJ2-7. The germline gives CDR1 ENHRY, CDR2 SYGVKD. The CDR3 has 15 amino acids. The CDR3 here is CAISGGRFSSYEQYF.

The chain couples TRBV5-1 to TRBJ2-1; TCRdb reports TRBD2, a call that lacks DNA to check it against. Germline CDR1 SGHRS, CDR2 YFSETQ. The CDR3 is made up of 14 amino acids. CDR3 sequence: CASSLAGLGNEQFF.

This chain connects TRBV28 to TRBJ2-1; TCRdb's D call, TRBD2, is unchecked because there is no DNA. CDR3 length: 14 residues. Germline assignment: CDR1 MDHEN and CDR2 SYDVKM. This CDR3 reads CASSGLRPNNEQFF.

The rearrangement links TRBV9 to TRBJ2-2; TCRdb outputs TRBD1, but without DNA this stays unchecked. The CDR3 contains 16 residues. The V gene's germline CDR1 is SGDLS and CDR2 YYNGEE. The CDR3 region is CASSGQMETNTGELFF.

This sequence joins TRBV29-1 and TRBJ1-1; with no DNA, the TCRdb D assignment of TRBD1 cannot be verified. Germline V gene data show CDR1 as SQVTM and CDR2 as ANQGSEA. This CDR3 contains 14 residues. CDR3 loop: CSVESLGGYTEAFF.

This chain connects TRBV7-9 to TRBJ1-2. The CDR3 has 13 amino acids. Germline-derived CDR1 and CDR2 are SEHNR and FQNEAQ (reference sequence). The CDR3: CASSLAENYGYTF.

This chain joins TRBV3-1 and TRBJ1-1; TCRdb proposes TRBD1, but this gene call is untestable without DNA. The V gene's germline CDR1 is LGHDT and CDR2 YNNKEL (reference sequence). The CDR3 length is 18 residues. CDR3 in amino acids: CASSQVLRDRGWITEAFF.